This TCR beta chain comes out of a study of cytomegalovirus exposure and HLA in healthy donors. Regarding this clone: The antigen is not known.

Healthy bone marrow donors supplied every sample. Study results and limitations: Productive rates of about 90% or about 30% were seen for most TCR beta V segments in an earlier analysis. The availability of immune exposure information extended only to CMV serostatus.

J gave up 7 bases and V 3 bases, and 8 bases lay outside the gene matches. The CDR3 is 15 residues long. The germline gives CDR1 WNHNN, CDR2 SYGVQD (reference sequence). A multiplex PCR was run with 60 Vbeta primers and 13 Jbeta primers. Original data processing: In a later analysis, 75 million to 95 million unique TCR beta chains included roughly 11 million shared by two or more donors. Repertoires were generated with immunoSEQ multiplex PCR, while TCRdb's copy carries only in-frame clones and drops some. D and trimming were read from the DNA, whereas the V and J calls and clone size are those reported in that table. The sample shows roughly 240,000 clones, about 80% of them seen only once.

The rearrangement links TRBV10-1 to TRBJ1-3, with TRBD1 identical over 8 bases. The material sequenced was PBMCs. This clonotype was sampled from a woman in her forties in good health and CMV-seropositive. This chain's CDR3 is CASSETGGQGNTIYF. The CDR3 DNA follows: TGCGCCAGCAGTGAAACAGGGGGTCAGGGGAACACCATATATTTT.